This is a list of T cell receptor beta chains from one sample in a study of a mutant IDH1 vaccine in newly diagnosed glioma. The antigens of these receptors remain unknown. Repertoires were generated with immunoSEQ multiplex PCR, while TCRdb's copy carries only in-frame clones and drops some. The sample carries fewer than 45,000 clones, under 80% recorded once. Sequenced here: PBMCs, sampled from a glioma patient whose treatment included an IDH1 peptide vaccine. These receptors were collected from a woman aged 40 to 49 with glioma. Some clones in this sample may be carry-over from other donors' samples. Each CDR3 is given with its conserved first and last residue. A D gene is named only where the DNA matches it firmly. Only part of the rows carry a size: once, few, many, or a class if the clone is expanded.

size: few
length: 14
D: TRBD1
J: TRBJ1-1
V: TRBV9
CDR3: CASTPGGGDTEAFF
DNA: TGTGCCAGCACCCCAGGGGGAGGGGACACTGAAGCTTTCTTT

size: few
length: 16
D: TRBD1
J: TRBJ1-1
V: TRBV9
CDR3: CASSLTGQPSGTEAFF
DNA: TGTGCCAGCAGCCTAACGGGACAGCCTTCGGGCACTGAAGCTTTCTTT

size: -
length: 12
D: -
J: TRBJ1-6
V: TRBV19
CDR3: CASSIDRVTLHF
DNA: TGTGCCAGTAGTATAGACAGAGTCACCCTCCACTTT

size: medium-sized
length: 15
D: TRBD2
J: TRBJ2-3
V: TRBV6-5
CDR3: CASMLLGTSGDTQYF
DNA: TGTGCCAGCATGCTACTGGGGACTAGCGGGGATACGCAGTATTTT

size: -
length: 11
D: -
J: TRBJ1-2
V: TRBV29-1
CDR3: CSVEAEGGYTF
DNA: TGCAGCGTTGAGGCGGAGGGCGGCTACACCTTC

size: -
length: 16
D: TRBD2
J: TRBJ2-7
V: TRBV4-1
CDR3: CASSQDPLAGFYEQYF
DNA: TGCGCCAGCAGCCAAGATCCACTAGCGGGGTTCTACGAGCAGTACTTC

size: -
length: 12
D: -
J: TRBJ2-7
V: TRBV28
CDR3: CASSRYRDEQYF
DNA: TGTGCCAGCAGTAGGTACAGGGACGAGCAGTACTTC

size: -
length: 15
D: -
J: TRBJ1-4
V: TRBV6-1
CDR3: CASSASGLVGEKLFF
DNA: TGTGCCAGCAGTGCCTCGGGGCTCGTGGGTGAAAAACTGTTTTTT

size: -
length: 16
D: TRBD2
J: TRBJ2-2
V: TRBV4-1
CDR3: CASSQEGGGATGELFF
DNA: TGCGCCAGCAGCCAAGAGGGCGGGGGAGCAACCGGGGAGCTGTTTTTT

size: -
length: 12
D: -
J: TRBJ1-1
V: TRBV2
CDR3: CAYGGGDTEAFF
DNA: TGTGCGTATGGGGGGGGAGACACTGAAGCTTTCTTT

size: -
length: 14
D: -
J: TRBJ2-5
V: TRBV10-3
CDR3: CAISGGAQGETQYF
DNA: TGTGCCATCAGTGGCGGGGCACAGGGAGAGACCCAGTACTTC

size: -
length: 15
D: -
J: TRBJ2-3
V: TRBV6-5
CDR3: CASNTGGAGADTQYF
DNA: TGTGCCAGCAACACAGGTGGGGCCGGTGCAGATACGCAGTATTTT

size: -
length: 12
D: -
J: TRBJ2-7
V: TRBV9
CDR3: CASSGSSYEQYF
DNA: TGTGCCAGCAGCGGGAGCTCCTACGAGCAGTACTTC

size: -
length: 13
D: -
J: TRBJ1-3
V: TRBV9
CDR3: CASSENTGNTIYF
DNA: TGTGCCAGCAGCGAGAATACGGGAAACACCATATATTTT

size: -
length: 15
D: TRBD2
J: TRBJ2-2
V: TRBV7-3
CDR3: CASSHTSGGSGELFF
DNA: TGTGCCAGCAGTCACACTAGCGGGGGGTCCGGGGAGCTGTTTTTT

size: -
length: 15
D: -
J: TRBJ1-2
V: TRBV18
CDR3: CASSPLTEANYGYTF
DNA: TGTGCCAGCTCACCCCTAACAGAAGCTAACTATGGCTACACCTTC

size: -
length: 15
D: -
J: TRBJ1-3
V: TRBV19
CDR3: CASASWAASGNTIYF
DNA: TGTGCCAGCGCTTCCTGGGCAGCCTCTGGAAACACCATATATTTT

size: -
length: 15
D: TRBD2
J: TRBJ2-7
V: TRBV28
CDR3: CATRTSGRQVYEQYF
DNA: TGTGCCACCCGGACTAGCGGGAGACAAGTCTACGAGCAGTACTTC

size: -
length: 19
D: -
J: TRBJ2-7
V: TRBV28
CDR3: CASSYFDRAGGEDRYEQYF
DNA: TGTGCCAGCAGTTATTTCGACAGGGCCGGGGGAGAAGACCGGTACGAGCAGTACTTC

size: once
length: 16
D: TRBD1
J: TRBJ1-4
V: TRBV11-2
CDR3: CASSSPRGMVGEKLFF
DNA: TGTGCCAGCAGCTCGCCCAGGGGGATGGTTGGAGAAAAACTGTTTTTT

size: few
length: 14
D: -
J: TRBJ1-1
V: TRBV18
CDR3: CASSLLRDNTEAFF
DNA: TGTGCCAGCTCGCTGCTGAGGGATAACACTGAAGCTTTCTTT

size: -
length: 13
D: TRBD1
J: TRBJ1-6
V: TRBV10-3
CDR3: CATTTGKVSPLHF
DNA: TGTGCCACCACGACAGGGAAGGTGTCACCCCTCCACTTT

size: -
length: 17
D: TRBD1
J: TRBJ1-5
V: TRBV6-1
CDR3: CASSEARGQGLDQPQHF
DNA: TGTGCCAGCAGTGAAGCGCGGGGACAGGGCTTGGATCAGCCCCAGCATTTT

size: -
length: 14
D: -
J: TRBJ1-2
V: TRBV28
CDR3: CASSIPGAWDGYTF
DNA: TGTGCCAGCAGTATACCGGGGGCCTGGGATGGCTACACCTTC

size: -
length: 13
D: -
J: TRBJ2-1
V: TRBV7-9
CDR3: CASSLTASGEQFF
DNA: TGTGCCAGCAGCCTTACAGCCTCAGGTGAGCAGTTCTTC

size: -
length: 15
D: TRBD2
J: TRBJ2-1
V: TRBV5-1
CDR3: CASSSPGLAGGEQFF
DNA: TGCGCCAGCAGCTCCCCGGGACTAGCGGGAGGGGAGCAGTTCTTC

size: -
length: 12
D: -
J: TRBJ2-7
V: TRBV13
CDR3: CASSLEVSEQYF
DNA: TGTGCCAGCAGCTTGGAGGTTTCCGAGCAGTACTTC

size: -
length: 13
D: -
J: TRBJ2-5
V: TRBV7-9
CDR3: CASSSPFGETQYF
DNA: TGTGCCAGCAGCTCCCCTTTTGGAGAGACCCAGTACTTC

size: -
length: 15
D: -
J: TRBJ2-5
V: TRBV4-2
CDR3: CASSQDTSHRETQYF
DNA: TGTGCCAGCAGCCAAGATACCTCCCATAGAGAGACCCAGTACTTC

size: -
length: 14
D: -
J: TRBJ2-7
V: TRBV2
CDR3: CASGEAGSSYEQYF
DNA: TGTGCCAGCGGAGAGGCAGGTAGTTCCTACGAGCAGTACTTC

size: -
length: 17
D: -
J: TRBJ1-6
V: TRBV9
CDR3: CASSAEGGLGYYSPLHF
DNA: TGTGCCAGCAGCGCCGAGGGGGGTCTGGGGTATTATTCACCCCTCCACTTT

size: -
length: 13
D: TRBD1
J: TRBJ2-3
V: TRBV5-1
CDR3: CASRETGPDTQYF
DNA: TGCGCCAGCCGCGAGACAGGGCCAGATACGCAGTATTTT

size: -
length: 16
D: -
J: TRBJ1-5
V: TRBV7-2
CDR3: CASSLGFREGRQPQHF
DNA: TGTGCCAGCAGCTTAGGGTTCCGGGAGGGGAGGCAGCCCCAGCATTTT

size: -
length: 15
D: -
J: TRBJ1-5
V: TRBV5-5
CDR3: CASSFGDQGIQPQHF
DNA: TGTGCCAGCAGCTTTGGCGACCAAGGGATACAGCCCCAGCATTTT